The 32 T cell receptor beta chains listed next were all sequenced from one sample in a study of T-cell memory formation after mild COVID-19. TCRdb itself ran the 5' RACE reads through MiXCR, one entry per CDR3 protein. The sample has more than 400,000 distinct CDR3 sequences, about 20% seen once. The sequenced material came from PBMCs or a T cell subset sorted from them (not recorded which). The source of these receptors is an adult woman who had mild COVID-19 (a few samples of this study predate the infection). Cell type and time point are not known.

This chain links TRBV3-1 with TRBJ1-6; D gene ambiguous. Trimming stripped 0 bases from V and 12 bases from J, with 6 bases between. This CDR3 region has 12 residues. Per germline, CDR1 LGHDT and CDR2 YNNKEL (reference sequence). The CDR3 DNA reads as TGTGCCAGCAGCCAAGATTGGGGACCCCTCCACTTT. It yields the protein CASSQDWGPLHF. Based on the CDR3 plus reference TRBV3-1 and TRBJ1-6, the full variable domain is DTAVSQTPKYLVTQMGNDKSIKCEQNLGHDTMYWYKQDSKKFLKIMFSYNNKELIINETVPNRFSPKSPDKAHLNLHINSLELGDSAVYFCASSQDWGPLHFGNGTRLTVT.

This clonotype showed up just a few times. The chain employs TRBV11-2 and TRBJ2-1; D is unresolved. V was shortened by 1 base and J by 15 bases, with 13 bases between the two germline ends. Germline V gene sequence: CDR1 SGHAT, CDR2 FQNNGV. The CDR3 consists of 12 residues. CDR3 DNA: TGTGCCAGCAGCTTAGGCAACTCTGTAACGTTCTTC. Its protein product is CASSLGNSVTFF.

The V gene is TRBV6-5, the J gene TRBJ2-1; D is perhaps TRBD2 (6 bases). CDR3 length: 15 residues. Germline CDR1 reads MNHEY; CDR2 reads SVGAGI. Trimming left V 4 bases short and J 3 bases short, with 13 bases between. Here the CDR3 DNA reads TGTGCCAGCAGTTCCCCCGGGACTCGCTACAATGAGCAGTTCTTC. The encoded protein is CASSSPGTRYNEQFF.

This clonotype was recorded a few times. The CDR3 nucleotides read TGTGCCAGCAGGCCGGTACAGAAGGGTGAAGCTTTCTTT. This codes for CASRPVQKGEAFF. The chain recombines TRBV2 with TRBJ1-1, with no clear D. Trimming cost V 6 bases and J 7 bases, with 15 bases left between them. The CDR3 runs 13 residues. CDR1 is SNHLY, CDR2 FYNNEI, per germline.

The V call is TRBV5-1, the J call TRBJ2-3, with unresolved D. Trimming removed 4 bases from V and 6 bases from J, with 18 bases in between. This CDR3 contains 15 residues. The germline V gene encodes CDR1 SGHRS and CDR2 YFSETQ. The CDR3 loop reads CASSGPVGLRDTQYF. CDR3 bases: TGCGCCAGCAGCGGCCCTGTGGGTCTGAGGGATACGCAGTATTTT.

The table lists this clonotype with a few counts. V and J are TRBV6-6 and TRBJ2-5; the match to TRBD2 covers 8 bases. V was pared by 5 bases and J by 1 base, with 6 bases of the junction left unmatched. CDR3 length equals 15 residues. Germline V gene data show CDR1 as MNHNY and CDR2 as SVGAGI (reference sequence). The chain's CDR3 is CASSDTSGPQETQYF. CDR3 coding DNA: TGTGCCAGCAGTGACACTAGCGGTCCCCAAGAGACCCAGTACTTC.

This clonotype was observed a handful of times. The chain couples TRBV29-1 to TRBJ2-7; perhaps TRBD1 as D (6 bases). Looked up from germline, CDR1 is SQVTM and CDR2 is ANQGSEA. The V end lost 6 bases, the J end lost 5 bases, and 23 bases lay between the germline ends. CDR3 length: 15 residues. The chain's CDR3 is CSVLGRAGDPNEQYF. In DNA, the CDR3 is TGCAGCGTCCTCGGCCGGGCAGGGGACCCCAACGAGCAGTACTTC.

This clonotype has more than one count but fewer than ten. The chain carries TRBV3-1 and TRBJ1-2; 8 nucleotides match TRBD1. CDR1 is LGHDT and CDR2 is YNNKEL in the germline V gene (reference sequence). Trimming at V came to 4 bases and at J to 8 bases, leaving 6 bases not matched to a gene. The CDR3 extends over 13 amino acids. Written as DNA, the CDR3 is TGTGCCAGCAGCCCCCGGACAGGGATCGGCTACACCTTC. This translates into CASSPRTGIGYTF.

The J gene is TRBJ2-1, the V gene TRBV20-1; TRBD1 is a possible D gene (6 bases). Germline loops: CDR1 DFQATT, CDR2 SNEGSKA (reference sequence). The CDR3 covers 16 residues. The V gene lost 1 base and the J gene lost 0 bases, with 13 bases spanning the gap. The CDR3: CSARGGLLRSYNEQFF. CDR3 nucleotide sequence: TGCAGTGCTAGAGGGGGGCTCCTCCGCTCCTACAATGAGCAGTTCTTC.

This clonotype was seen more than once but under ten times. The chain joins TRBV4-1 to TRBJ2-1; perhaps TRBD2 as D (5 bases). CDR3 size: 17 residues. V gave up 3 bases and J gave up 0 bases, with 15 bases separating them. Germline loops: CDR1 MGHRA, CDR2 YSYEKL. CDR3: CASSHLLGWSSYNEQFF. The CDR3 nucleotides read TGCGCCAGCAGCCACTTACTAGGGTGGAGCTCCTACAATGAGCAGTTCTTC.

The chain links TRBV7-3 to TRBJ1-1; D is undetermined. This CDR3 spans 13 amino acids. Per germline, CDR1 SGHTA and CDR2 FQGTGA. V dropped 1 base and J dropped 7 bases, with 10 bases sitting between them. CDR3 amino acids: CASSLKPGGEAFF. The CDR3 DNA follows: TGTGCCAGCAGCTTAAAACCGGGAGGTGAAGCTTTCTTT.

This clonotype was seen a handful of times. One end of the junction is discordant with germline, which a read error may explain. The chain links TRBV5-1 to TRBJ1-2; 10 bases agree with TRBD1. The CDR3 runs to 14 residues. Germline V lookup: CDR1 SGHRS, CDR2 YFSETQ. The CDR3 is CASSPGQGVDGYTF. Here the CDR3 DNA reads TGTGCCAGCAGCCCCGGACAGGGGGTGGATGGCTACACCTTC.

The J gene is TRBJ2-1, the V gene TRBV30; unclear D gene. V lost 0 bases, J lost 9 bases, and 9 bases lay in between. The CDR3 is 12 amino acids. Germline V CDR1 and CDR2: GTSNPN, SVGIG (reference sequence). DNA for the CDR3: TGTGCCTGGAGTGTTGAGGTGGGTGAGCAGTTCTTC. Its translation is CAWSVEVGEQFF.

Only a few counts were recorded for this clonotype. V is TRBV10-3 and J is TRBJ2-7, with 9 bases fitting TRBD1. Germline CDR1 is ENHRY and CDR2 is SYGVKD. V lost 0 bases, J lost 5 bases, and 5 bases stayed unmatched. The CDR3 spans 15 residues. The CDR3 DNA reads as TGTGCCATCAGTGAGTCCGGGACAGGGCACAACGAGCAGTACTTC. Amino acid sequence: CAISESGTGHNEQYF.

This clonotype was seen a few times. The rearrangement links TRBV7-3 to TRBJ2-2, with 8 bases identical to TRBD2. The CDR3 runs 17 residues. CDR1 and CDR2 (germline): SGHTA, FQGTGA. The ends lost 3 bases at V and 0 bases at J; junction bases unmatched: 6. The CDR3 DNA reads TGTGCCAGCAGCTTCTCCCGCGGGGGGCCGAACACCGGGGAGCTGTTTTTT. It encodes CASSFSRGGPNTGELFF.

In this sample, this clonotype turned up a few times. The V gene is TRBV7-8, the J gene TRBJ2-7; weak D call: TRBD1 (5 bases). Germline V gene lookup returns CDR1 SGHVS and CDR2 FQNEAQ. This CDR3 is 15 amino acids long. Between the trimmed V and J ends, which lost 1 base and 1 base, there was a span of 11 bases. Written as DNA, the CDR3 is TGTGCCAGCAGCTTAGAGCGACAGCCGTCCTACGAGCAGTACTTC. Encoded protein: CASSLERQPSYEQYF.

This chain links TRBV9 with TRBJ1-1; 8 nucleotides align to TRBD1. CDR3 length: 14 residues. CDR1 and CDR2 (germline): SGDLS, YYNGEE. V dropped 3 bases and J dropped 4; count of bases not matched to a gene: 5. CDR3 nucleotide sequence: TGTGCCAGCAGCGAGGATGACAGGGGCACTGAAGCTTTCTTT. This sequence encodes CASSEDDRGTEAFF.

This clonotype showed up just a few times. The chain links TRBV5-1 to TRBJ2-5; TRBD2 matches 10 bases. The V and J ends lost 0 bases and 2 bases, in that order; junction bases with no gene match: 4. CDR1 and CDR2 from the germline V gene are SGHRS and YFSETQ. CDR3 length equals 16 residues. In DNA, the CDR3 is TGCGCCAGCAGCTTGGCCCTAGCGGGGGATCAAGAGACCCAGTACTTC. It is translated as CASSLALAGDQETQYF.

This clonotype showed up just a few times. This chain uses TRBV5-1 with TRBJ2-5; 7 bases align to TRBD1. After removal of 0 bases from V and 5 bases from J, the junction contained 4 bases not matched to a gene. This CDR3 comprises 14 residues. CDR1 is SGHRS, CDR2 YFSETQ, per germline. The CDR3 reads CASSLEGGRETQYF. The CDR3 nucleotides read TGCGCCAGCAGCTTGGAAGGGGGCCGGGAGACCCAGTACTTC.

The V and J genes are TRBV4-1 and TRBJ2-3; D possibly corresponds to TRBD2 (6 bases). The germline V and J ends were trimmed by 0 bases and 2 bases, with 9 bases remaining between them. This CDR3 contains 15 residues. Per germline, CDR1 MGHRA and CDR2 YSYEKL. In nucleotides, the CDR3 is TGCGCCAGCAGCCAAGAGGGGAGGAACACAGATACGCAGTATTTT. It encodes CASSQEGRNTDTQYF.

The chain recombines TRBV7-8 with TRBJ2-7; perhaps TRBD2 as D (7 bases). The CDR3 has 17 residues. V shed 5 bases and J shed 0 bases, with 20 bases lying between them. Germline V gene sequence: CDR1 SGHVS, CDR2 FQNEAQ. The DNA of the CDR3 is TGTGCCAGCAGCGCGACGGGGGGCAAGGGCCTCTCCTACGAGCAGTACTTC. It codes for CASSATGGKGLSYEQYF.

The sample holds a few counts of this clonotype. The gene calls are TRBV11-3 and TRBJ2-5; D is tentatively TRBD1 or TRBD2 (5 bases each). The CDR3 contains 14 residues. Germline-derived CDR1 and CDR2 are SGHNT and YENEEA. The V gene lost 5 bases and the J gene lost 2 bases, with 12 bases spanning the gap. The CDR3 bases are TGTGCCAGCAGCCTTTGGGACCTACAAGAGACCCAGTACTTC. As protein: CASSLWDLQETQYF. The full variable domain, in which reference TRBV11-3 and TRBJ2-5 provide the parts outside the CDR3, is EAGVVQSPRYKIIEKKQPVAFWCNPISGHNTLYWYLQNLGQGPELLIRYENEEAVDDSQLPKDRFSAERLKGVDSTLKIQPAELGDSAVYLCASSLWDLQETQYFGPGTRLLVL.

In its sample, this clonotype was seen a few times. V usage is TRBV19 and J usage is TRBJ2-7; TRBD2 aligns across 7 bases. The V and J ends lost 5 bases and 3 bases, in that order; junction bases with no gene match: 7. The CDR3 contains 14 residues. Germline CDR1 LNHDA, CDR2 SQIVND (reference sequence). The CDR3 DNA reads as TGTGCCAGTAGTCTAGCGGACGGAAGCTACGAGCAGTACTTC. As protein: CASSLADGSYEQYF.

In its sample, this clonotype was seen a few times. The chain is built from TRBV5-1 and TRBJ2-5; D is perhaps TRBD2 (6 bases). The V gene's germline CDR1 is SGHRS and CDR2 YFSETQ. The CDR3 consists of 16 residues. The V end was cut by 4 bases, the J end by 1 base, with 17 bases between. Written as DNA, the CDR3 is TGCGCCAGCAGCCCGGCCTATGGGGGGACCCAAGAGACCCAGTACTTC. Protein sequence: CASSPAYGGTQETQYF.

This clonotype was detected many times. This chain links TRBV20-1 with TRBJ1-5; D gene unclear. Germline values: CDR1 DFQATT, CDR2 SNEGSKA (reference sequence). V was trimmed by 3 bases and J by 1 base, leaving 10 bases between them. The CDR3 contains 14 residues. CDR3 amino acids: CSARTDMSNQPQHF. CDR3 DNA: TGCAGTGCTAGGACCGATATGAGCAATCAGCCCCAGCATTTT.

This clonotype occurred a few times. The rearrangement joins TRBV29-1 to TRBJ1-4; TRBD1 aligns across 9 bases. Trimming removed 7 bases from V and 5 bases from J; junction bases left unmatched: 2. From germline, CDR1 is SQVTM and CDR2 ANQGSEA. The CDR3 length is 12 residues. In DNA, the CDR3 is TGCAGCGCAGGGACAGGGAATGAAAAACTGTTTTTT. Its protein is CSAGTGNEKLFF.

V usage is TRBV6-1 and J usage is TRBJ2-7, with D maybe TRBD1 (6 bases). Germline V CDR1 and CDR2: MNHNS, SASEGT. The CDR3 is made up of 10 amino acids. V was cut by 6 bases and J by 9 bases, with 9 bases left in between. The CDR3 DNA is TGTGCCAGCAGGGACAGACTGCAGTACTTC. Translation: CASRDRLQYF.

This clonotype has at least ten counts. The CDR3: CASSLEGYEQYF. As DNA, the CDR3 is TGCGCCAGCAGCTTGGAGGGTTACGAGCAGTACTTC. This sequence joins TRBV5-1 and TRBJ2-7; no firm D call. Germline V lookup: CDR1 SGHRS, CDR2 YFSETQ. V was pared by 0 bases and J by 4 bases, with 5 bases between. This CDR3 region has 12 residues.

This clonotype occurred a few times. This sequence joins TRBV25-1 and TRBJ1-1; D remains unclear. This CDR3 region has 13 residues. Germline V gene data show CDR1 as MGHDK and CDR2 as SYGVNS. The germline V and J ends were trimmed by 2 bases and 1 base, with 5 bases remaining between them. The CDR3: CASSEVGNTEAFF. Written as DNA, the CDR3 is TGTGCCAGCAGTGAAGTGGGGAACACTGAAGCTTTCTTT.

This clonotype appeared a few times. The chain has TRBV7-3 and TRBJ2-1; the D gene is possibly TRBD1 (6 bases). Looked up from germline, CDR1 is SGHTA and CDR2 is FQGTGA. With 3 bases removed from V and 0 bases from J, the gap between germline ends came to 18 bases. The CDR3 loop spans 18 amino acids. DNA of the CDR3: TGTGCCAGCAGCTTGGACAGTATATACAAGAGCTCCTACAATGAGCAGTTCTTC. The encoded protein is CASSLDSIYKSSYNEQFF.

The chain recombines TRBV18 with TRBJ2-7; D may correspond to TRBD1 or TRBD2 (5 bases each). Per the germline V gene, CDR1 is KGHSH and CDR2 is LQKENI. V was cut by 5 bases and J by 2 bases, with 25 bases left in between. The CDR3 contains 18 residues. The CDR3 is CASSIYIPRGAGAYEQYF. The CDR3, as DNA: TGTGCCAGCTCAATTTACATTCCCAGAGGGGCAGGAGCCTACGAGCAGTACTTC.

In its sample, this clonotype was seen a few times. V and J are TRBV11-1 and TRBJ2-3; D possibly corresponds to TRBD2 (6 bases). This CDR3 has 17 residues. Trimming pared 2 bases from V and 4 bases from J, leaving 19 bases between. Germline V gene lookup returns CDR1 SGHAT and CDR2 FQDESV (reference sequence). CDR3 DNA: TGTGCCAGCAGCTTAAACGGAGGGGCGCGGTTCGCAGATACGCAGTATTTT. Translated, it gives CASSLNGGARFADTQYF.